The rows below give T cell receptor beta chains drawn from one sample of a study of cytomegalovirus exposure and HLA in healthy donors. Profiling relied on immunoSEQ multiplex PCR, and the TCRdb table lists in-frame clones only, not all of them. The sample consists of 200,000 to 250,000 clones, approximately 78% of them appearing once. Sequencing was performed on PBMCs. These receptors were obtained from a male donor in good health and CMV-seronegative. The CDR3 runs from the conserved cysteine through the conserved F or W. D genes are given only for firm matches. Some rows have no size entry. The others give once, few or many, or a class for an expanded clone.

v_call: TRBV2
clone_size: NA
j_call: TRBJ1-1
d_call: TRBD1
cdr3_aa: CAKGGRGNTEAFF
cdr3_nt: TGTGCCAAAGGGGGCAGGGGGAACACTGAAGCTTTCTTT

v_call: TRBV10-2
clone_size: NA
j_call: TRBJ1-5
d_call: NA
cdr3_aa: CASQIEGNQPQHF
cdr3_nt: TGCGCCAGCCAAATAGAGGGCAATCAGCCCCAGCATTTT

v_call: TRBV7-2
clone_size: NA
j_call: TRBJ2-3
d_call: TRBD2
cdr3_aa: CASSLAGETSGRRADTQYF
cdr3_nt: TGTGCCAGCAGCTTAGCGGGTGAGACTAGCGGGAGGAGGGCAGATACGCAGTATTTT

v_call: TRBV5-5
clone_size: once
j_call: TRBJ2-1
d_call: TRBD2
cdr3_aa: CASSWRPTSSGTYNEQFF
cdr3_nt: TGTGCCAGCAGCTGGAGACCGACTTCTAGCGGAACCTACAATGAGCAGTTCTTC

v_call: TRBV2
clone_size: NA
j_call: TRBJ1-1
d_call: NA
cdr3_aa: CASTPLETNEAFF
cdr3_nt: TGTGCCAGCACCCCTCTTGAGACTAATGAAGCTTTCTTT

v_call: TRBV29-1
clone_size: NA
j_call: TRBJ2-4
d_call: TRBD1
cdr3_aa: CSVEDRTGVGGGSKNIQYF
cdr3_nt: TGCAGCGTTGAAGATAGGACAGGGGTAGGAGGCGGTAGCAAAAACATTCAGTACTTC

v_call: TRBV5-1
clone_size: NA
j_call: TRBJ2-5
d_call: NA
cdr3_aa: CASSWAETQYF
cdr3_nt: TGCGCCAGCAGCTGGGCAGAGACCCAGTACTTC

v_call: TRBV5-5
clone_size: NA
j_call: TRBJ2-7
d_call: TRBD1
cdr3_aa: CASSLVGTGSYEQYF
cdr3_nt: TGTGCCAGCAGCTTGGTCGGGACAGGGTCCTACGAGCAGTACTTC

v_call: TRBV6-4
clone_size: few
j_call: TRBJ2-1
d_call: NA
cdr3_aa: CASSDSDSNEQFF
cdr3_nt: TGTGCCAGCAGTGACTCGGACAGCAATGAGCAGTTCTTC

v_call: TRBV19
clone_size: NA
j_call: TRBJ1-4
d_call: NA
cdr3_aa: CASSISGLSTNEKLFF
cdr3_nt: TGTGCCAGTAGTATATCAGGGTTGTCAACTAATGAAAAACTGTTTTTT

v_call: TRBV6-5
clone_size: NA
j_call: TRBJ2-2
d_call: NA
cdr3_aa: CASSYYFSVDSGELFF
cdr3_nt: TGTGCCAGCAGTTACTACTTTAGCGTGGATTCCGGGGAGCTGTTTTTT

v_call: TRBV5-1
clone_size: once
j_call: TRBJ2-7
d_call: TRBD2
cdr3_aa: CASSRGTSGDYEQYF
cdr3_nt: TGCGCCAGCAGCAGGGGGACTAGCGGGGACTACGAGCAGTACTTC

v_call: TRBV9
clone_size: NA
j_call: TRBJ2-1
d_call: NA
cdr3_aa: CASSKLGPGRNEQFF
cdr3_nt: TGTGCCAGCAGCAAGTTGGGTCCAGGGCGCAATGAGCAGTTCTTC

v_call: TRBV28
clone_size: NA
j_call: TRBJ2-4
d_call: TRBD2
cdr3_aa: CASSLSAPGRGNIQYF
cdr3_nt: TGTGCCAGCAGTTTATCCGCCCCCGGGAGGGGAAACATTCAGTACTTC

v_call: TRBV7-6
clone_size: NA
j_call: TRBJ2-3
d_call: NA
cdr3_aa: CASSPRWGTPTDTQYF
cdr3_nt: TGTGCCAGCAGCCCTCGTTGGGGGACACCCACAGATACGCAGTATTTT

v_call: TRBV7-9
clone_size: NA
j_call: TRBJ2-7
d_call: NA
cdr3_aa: CSSSLNSSYEQYF
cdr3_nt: TGTTCCAGCAGCTTAAACAGTTCCTACGAGCAGTACTTC

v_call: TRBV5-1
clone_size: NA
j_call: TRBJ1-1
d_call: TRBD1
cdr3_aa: CASSRGQASNTEAFF
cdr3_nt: TGCGCCAGCAGCAGGGGACAGGCTTCGAACACTGAAGCTTTCTTT

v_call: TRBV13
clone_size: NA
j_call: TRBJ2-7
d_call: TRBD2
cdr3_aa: CASSHRLAGYYEQYF
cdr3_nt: TGTGCCAGCAGCCACCGACTAGCGGGCTACTACGAGCAGTACTTC

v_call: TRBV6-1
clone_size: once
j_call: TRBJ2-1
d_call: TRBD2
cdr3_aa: CASSETSGRRYEQFF
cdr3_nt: TGTGCCAGCAGTGAAACTAGCGGGAGACGCTATGAGCAGTTCTTC

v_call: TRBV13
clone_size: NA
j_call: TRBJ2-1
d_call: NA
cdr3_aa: CASSSSLEPSYEQFF
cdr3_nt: TGTGCCAGCAGCTCCTCACTGGAGCCGAGCTATGAGCAGTTCTTC

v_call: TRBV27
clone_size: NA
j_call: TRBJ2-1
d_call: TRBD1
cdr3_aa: CASSLSSPRTGGNEQFF
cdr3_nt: TGTGCCAGCAGTTTATCGTCCCCGAGGACAGGGGGCAATGAGCAGTTCTTC

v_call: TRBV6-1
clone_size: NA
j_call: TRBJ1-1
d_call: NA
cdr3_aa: CASSPRGQNTEAFF
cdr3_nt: TGTGCCAGCAGTCCCCGCGGACAGAACACTGAAGCTTTCTTT

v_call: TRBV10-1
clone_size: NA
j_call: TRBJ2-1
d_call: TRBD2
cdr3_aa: CASSERTGGGNEQFF
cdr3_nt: TGCGCCAGCAGTGAACGAACGGGAGGTGGTAATGAGCAGTTCTTC

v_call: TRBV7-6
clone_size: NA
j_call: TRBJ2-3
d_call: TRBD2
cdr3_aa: CASSPSGTVTQYF
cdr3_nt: TGTGCCAGCAGTCCTAGCGGGACGGTTACGCAGTATTTT

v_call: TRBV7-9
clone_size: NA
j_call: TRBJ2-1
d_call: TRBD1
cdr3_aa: CASSPGTGGYNEQFF
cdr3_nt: TGTGCCAGCAGCCCCGGGACAGGGGGCTACAATGAGCAGTTCTTC

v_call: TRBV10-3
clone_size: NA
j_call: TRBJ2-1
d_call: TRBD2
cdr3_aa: CAISESRASGDHNEQFF
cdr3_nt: TGTGCCATCAGTGAGTCGCGCGCTAGCGGGGACCACAATGAGCAGTTCTTC

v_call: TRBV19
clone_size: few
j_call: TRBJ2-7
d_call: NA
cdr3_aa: CATVRDFPTYEQYF
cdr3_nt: TGTGCCACCGTTCGGGACTTTCCCACCTACGAGCAGTACTTC

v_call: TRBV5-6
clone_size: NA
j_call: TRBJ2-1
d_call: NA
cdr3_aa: CASWESEGVSYNEQFF
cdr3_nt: TGTGCCAGCTGGGAATCAGAAGGGGTATCCTACAATGAGCAGTTCTTC

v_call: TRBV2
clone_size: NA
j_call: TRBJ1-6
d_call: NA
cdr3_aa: CASSESGPGPLHF
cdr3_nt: TGTGCCAGCAGTGAAAGTGGCCCCGGGCCCCTCCACTTT

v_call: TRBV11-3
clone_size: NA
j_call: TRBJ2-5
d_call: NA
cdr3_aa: CASSLGYRGGETQYF
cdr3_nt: TGTGCCAGCAGCTTGGGATACAGGGGAGGAGAGACCCAGTACTTC

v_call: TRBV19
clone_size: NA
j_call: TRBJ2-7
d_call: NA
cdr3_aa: CASSIAGPAREQYF
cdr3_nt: TGTGCCAGTAGTATAGCAGGGCCAGCTAGGGAGCAGTACTTC

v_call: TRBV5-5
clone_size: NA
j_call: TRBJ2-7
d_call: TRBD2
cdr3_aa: CASSSSLAASYEQYF
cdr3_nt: TGTGCCAGCAGCAGTTCACTAGCGGCCTCCTACGAGCAGTACTTC

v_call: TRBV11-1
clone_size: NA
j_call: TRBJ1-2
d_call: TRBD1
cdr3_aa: CASSQTGHYGYTF
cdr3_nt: TGTGCCAGCAGCCAGACAGGGCACTATGGCTACACCTTC

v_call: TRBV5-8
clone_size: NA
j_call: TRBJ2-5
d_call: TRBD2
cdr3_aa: CASSLTSATQETQYF
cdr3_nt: TGTGCCAGCAGCTTGACTAGCGCTACGCAAGAGACCCAGTACTTC

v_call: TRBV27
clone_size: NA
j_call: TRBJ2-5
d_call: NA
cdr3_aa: CASSPDTGLATQYF
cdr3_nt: TGTGCCAGCAGCCCAGACACAGGTTTGGCGACCCAGTACTTC

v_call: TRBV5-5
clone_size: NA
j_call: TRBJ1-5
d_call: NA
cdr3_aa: CASSLGMTLSNQPQHF
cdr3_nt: TGTGCCAGCAGCTTGGGGATGACACTTAGCAATCAGCCCCAGCATTTT

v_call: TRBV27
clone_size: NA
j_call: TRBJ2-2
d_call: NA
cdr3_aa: CASSFEFRNTGELFF
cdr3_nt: TGTGCCAGCAGTTTTGAGTTTCGAAACACCGGGGAGCTGTTTTTT

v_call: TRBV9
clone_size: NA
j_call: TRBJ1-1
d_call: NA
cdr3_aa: CASSPSRGTPEAFF
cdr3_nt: TGTGCCAGCAGCCCCTCGAGGGGGACCCCTGAAGCTTTCTTT

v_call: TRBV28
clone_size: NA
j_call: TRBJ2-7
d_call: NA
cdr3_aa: CASSLPGQGDEQYF
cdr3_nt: TGTGCCAGCAGTTTACCCGGGCAGGGCGACGAGCAGTACTTC

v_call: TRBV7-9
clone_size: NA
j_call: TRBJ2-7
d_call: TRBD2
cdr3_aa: CAINAASGRDDPYEQYF
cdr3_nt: TGTGCCATCAACGCGGCGAGCGGGAGGGACGATCCCTACGAGCAGTACTTC

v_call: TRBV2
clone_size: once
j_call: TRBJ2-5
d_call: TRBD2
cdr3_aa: CATSLAGGGMGETQYF
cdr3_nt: TGTGCCACCTCACTAGCGGGAGGCGGTATGGGGGAGACCCAGTACTTC

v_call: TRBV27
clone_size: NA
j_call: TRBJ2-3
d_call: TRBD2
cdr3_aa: CASSSGLAGYTDTQYF
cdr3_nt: TGTGCCAGCAGTTCAGGACTAGCGGGGTACACAGATACGCAGTATTTT

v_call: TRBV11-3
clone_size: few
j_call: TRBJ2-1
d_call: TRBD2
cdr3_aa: CASSLDVAGEQFF
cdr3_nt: TGTGCCAGCAGCTTAGACGTAGCGGGTGAGCAGTTCTTC

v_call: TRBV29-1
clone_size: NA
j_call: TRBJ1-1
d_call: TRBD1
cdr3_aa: CSSRDRGTEAFF
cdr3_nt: TGCAGCTCCCGGGACAGGGGTACTGAAGCTTTCTTT

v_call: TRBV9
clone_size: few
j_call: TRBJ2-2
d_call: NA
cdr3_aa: CASTPGLPDRRLFF
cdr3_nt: TGTGCCAGCACCCCGGGACTTCCTGACCGGAGGCTGTTTTTT

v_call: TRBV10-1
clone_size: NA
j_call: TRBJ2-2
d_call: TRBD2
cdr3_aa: CATSQSGSGTGELFF
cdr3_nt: TGCGCCACCAGCCAGAGCGGGAGCGGCACCGGGGAGCTGTTTTTT

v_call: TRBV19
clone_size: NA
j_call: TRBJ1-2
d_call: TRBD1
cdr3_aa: CASSPRLGQGHGYTF
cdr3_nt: TGTGCCAGTAGCCCAAGGCTAGGACAGGGTCACGGCTACACCTTC

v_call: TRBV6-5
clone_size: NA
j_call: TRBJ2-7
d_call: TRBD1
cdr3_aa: CASSSPGGTGIYEQYF
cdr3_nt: TGTGCCAGCAGTTCTCCCGGGGGGACAGGGATTTACGAGCAGTACTTC

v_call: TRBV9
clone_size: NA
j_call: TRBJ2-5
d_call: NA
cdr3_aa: CASSVGAWETQYF
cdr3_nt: TGTGCCAGCAGCGTAGGGGCGTGGGAGACCCAGTACTTC

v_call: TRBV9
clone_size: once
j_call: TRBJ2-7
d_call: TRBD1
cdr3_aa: CASSVGGTENYEQYF
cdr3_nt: TGTGCCAGCAGCGTAGGGGGGACAGAAAACTACGAGCAGTACTTC

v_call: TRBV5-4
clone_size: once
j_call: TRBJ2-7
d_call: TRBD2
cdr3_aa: CASSPASGRGSYEQYF
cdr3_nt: TGTGCCAGCAGCCCAGCTAGCGGGAGAGGGTCCTACGAGCAGTACTTC

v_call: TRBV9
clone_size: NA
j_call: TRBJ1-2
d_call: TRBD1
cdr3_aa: CASSRQGQPGYTF
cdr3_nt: TGTGCCAGCAGCCGACAGGGTCAGCCCGGCTACACCTTC

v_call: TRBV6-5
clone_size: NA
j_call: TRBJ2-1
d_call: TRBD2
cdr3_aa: CASSPWTSGIDEQFF
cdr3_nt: TGTGCCAGCAGTCCATGGACTAGCGGGATAGACGAGCAGTTCTTC

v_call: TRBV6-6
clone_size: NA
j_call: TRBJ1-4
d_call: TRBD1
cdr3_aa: CASRRDSHNEKLFF
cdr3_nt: TGTGCCAGCAGACGGGACAGCCATAATGAAAAACTGTTTTTT

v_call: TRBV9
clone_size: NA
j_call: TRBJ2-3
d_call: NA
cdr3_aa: CASSAYSAGFTDTQYF
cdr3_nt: TGTGCCAGCAGCGCGTACTCGGCGGGGTTCACAGATACGCAGTATTTT

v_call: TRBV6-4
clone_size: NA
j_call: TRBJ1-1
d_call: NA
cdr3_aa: CVCLQGPMNTEAFF
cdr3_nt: TGTGTCTGTTTACAGGGCCCGATGAACACTGAAGCTTTCTTT

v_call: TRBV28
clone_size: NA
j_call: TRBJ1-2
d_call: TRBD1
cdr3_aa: CASSLSGQGGYTF
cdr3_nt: TGTGCCAGCAGTTTATCAGGACAGGGGGGCTACACCTTC

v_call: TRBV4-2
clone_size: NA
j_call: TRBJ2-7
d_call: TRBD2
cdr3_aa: CASSQEGTSGSYEQYF
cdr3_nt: TGTGCCAGCAGCCAAGAAGGGACTAGCGGGAGTTACGAGCAGTACTTC

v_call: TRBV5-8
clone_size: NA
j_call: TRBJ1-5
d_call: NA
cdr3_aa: CASSTDRDTLHLSNQPQHF
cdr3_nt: TGTGCCAGCAGCACCGACCGGGACACCTTACACCTTAGCAATCAGCCCCAGCATTTT